The 10 T cell receptor beta chains below come from one sample, sequenced in a study of blood T cell repertoires in COVID-19. Here immunoSEQ multiplex PCR was the method, and the copy in TCRdb shows in-frame clones only, minus some. Among 300,000 to 450,000 clones listed, roughly 87% were seen once. Material for sequencing was PBMCs or T cells enriched from blood (not recorded which). Receptors were obtained from a woman aged 30 to 39 who had recovered from COVID-19.

This chain uses TRBV5-1 with TRBJ1-5, with 11 bases lining up with TRBD1. This CDR3 spans 15 amino acids. Germline loops: CDR1 SGHRS, CDR2 YFSETQ. J lost 7 bases, V lost 3 bases, and 6 bases had no gene match. The CDR3 bases are TGCGCCAGCAGCTCGGAGGGGACAGGGGGGCAGCCCCAGCATTTT. Residues: CASSSEGTGGQPQHF.

The chain has TRBV5-1 and TRBJ1-4; D not certain. Germline lookup yields CDR1 SGHRS and CDR2 YFSETQ. The CDR3 runs to 14 residues. V was trimmed by 4 bases and J by 8 bases, leaving 15 bases between them. The CDR3 is CASSPSRGREKLFF. The CDR3 DNA reads TGCGCCAGCAGCCCCTCGCGGGGAAGGGAAAAACTGTTTTTT.

V gene TRBV2 combines with J gene TRBJ2-3; 9 nucleotides align to TRBD2. J gave up 0 bases and V 4 bases, and 2 bases lay outside the gene matches. Germline V gene data show CDR1 as SNHLY and CDR2 as FYNNEI. This CDR3 is built from 15 residues. The DNA of the CDR3 is TGTGCCAGCAGTGTGACTAGCGGTAGCACAGATACGCAGTATTTT. As protein: CASSVTSGSTDTQYF.

The chain is built from TRBV5-6 and TRBJ1-1; D may be TRBD1 (5 bases). With 6 bases removed from V and 5 bases from J, the gap between germline ends came to 14 bases. This CDR3 spans 13 amino acids. CDR1 SGHDT and CDR2 YYEEEE come from the germline V gene. This CDR3 is CASTAGEGTEAFF. As DNA, the CDR3 is TGTGCCAGCACCGCGGGAGAGGGGACTGAAGCTTTCTTT.

The rearrangement joins TRBV7-9 to TRBJ2-1; D call uncertain. V dropped 1 base and J dropped 10 bases, with 17 bases sitting between them. The CDR3 has 15 residues. The germline CDR1 and CDR2 sequences are SEHNR and FQNEAQ (reference sequence). CDR3 protein: CASSLVAGTSWEQFF. CDR3 DNA sequence: TGTGCCAGCAGCTTAGTTGCAGGTACGAGCTGGGAGCAGTTCTTC.

The V call is TRBV4-3, the J call TRBJ2-3; 9 bases map to TRBD2. Germline CDR1 and CDR2: LGHNA and YSLEER. CDR3 size: 19 residues. V lost 0 bases and J lost 1; bases outside the gene matches: 11. The CDR3 sequence: CASSQDRSLSSGGTDTQYF. The CDR3 nucleotides read TGCGCCAGCAGCCAAGATAGGTCTTTGTCTAGCGGGGGCACAGATACGCAGTATTTT.

This clone was recorded once. This chain connects TRBV24-1 to TRBJ2-5; 9 bases are shared with TRBD2. With V trimmed by 3 bases and J by 2 bases, 6 bases remained unmatched. Germline CDR1 and CDR2: KGHDR and SFDVKD. The CDR3 runs to 16 residues. The chain's CDR3 is CATSDGGRELQETQYF. CDR3 nucleotide sequence: TGTGCCACCAGTGATGGCGGGAGGGAGCTACAAGAGACCCAGTACTTC.

This sequence joins TRBV6-5 and TRBJ2-5; 10 nucleotides match TRBD1. The CDR3 consists of 15 residues. Germline V CDR1 and CDR2: MNHEY, SVGAGI. Trimming removed 3 bases from V and 3 bases from J; junction bases left unmatched: 4. CDR3 coding DNA: TGTGCCAGCAGTTATTCCGGGACAGGGGAAGAGACCCAGTACTTC. It is translated as CASSYSGTGEETQYF.

The chain carries TRBV28 and TRBJ1-2; D is unclear. In germline, CDR1 is MDHEN, CDR2 SYDVKM. Trimming took off 7 bases at V and 4 bases at J, with 16 bases between the two ends. The CDR3 contains 14 residues. The CDR3: CASILNGVSYGYTF. The CDR3 nucleotides read TGTGCCAGCATCCTTAATGGAGTTTCCTATGGCTACACCTTC.

The chain couples TRBV5-1 to TRBJ2-2; tentative D call: TRBD1 (6 bases). The CDR3 runs to 11 residues. CDR1 and CDR2 (germline): SGHRS, YFSETQ. Trimming took off 6 bases at V and 13 bases at J, with 13 bases between the two ends. In nucleotides, the CDR3 is TGCGCCAGCACCACCCAGGGGCGGCTGTTTTTT. Protein product: CASTTQGRLFF.